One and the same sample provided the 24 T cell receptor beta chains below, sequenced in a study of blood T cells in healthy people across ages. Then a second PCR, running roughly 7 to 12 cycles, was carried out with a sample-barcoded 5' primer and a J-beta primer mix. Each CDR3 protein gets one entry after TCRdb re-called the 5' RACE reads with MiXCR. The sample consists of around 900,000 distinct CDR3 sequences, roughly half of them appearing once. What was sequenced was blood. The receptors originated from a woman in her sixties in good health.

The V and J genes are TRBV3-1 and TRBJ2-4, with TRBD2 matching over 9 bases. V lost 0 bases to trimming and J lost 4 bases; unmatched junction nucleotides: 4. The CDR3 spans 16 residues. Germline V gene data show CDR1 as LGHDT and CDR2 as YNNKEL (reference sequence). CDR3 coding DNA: TGTGCCAGCAGCCAAGACTTAGCGGGAGTGAAAAACATTCAGTACTTC. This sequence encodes CASSQDLAGVKNIQYF.

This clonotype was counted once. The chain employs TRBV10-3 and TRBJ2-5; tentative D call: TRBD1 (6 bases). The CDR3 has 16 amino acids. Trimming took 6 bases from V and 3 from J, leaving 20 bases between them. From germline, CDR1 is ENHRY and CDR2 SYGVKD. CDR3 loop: CAIRPAVGALEETQYF. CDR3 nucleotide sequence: TGTGCCATCAGACCCGCGGTGGGGGCCCTGGAAGAGACCCAGTACTTC.

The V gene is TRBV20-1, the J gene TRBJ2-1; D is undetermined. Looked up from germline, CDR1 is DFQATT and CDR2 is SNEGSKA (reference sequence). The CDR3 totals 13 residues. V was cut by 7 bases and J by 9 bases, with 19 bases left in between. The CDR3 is CSVPTTAMGEQFF. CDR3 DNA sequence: TGCAGTGTCCCTACGACGGCGATGGGTGAGCAGTTCTTC.

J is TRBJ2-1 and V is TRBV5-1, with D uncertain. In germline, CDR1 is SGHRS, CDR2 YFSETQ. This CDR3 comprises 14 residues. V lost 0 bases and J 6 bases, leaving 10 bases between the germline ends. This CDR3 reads CASSLVPEINEQFF. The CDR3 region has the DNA TGCGCCAGCAGCTTGGTTCCAGAAATCAATGAGCAGTTCTTC.

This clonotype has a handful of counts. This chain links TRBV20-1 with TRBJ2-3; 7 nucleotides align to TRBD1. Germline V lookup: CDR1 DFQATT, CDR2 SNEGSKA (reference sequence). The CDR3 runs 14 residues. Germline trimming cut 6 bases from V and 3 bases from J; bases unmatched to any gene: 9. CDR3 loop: CSASDRAATDTQYF. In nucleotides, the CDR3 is TGCAGTGCCAGCGACAGGGCTGCGACAGATACGCAGTATTTT.

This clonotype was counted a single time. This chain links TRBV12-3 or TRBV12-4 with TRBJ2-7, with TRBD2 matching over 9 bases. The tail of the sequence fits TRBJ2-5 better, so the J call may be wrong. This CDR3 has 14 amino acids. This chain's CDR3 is CASTRSSGIKTQYF. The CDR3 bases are TGTGCCAGCACCCGGTCTAGCGGGATTAAGACCCAGTACTTC.

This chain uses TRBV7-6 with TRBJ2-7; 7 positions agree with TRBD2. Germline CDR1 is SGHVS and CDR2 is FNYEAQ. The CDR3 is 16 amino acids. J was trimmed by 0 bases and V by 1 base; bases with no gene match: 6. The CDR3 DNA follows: TGTGCCAGCAGCTTAGAGGAGTCGGGAGGCTCCTACGAGCAGTACTTC. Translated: CASSLEESGGSYEQYF.

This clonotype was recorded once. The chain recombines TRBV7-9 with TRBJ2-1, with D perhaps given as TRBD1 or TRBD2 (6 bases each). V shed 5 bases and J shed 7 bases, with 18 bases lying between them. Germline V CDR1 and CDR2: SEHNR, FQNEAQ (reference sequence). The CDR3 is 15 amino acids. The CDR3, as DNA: TGTGCCAGCAGCAGCAGACTAGGGGGTACAAATGAGCAGTTCTTC. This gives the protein CASSSRLGGTNEQFF.

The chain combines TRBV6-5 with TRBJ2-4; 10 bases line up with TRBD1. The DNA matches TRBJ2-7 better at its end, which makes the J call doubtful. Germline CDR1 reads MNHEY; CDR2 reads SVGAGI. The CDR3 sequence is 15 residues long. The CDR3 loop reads CASSVPGQGFHEQYF. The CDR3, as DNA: TGTGCCAGCAGCGTACCGGGACAGGGGTTCCACGAGCAGTACTTC.

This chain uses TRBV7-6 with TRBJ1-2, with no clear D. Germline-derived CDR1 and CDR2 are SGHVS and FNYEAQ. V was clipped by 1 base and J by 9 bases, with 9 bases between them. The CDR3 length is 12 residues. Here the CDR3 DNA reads TGTGCCAGCAGCTTAGAAGGGCTGAGCTACACCTTC. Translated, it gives CASSLEGLSYTF.

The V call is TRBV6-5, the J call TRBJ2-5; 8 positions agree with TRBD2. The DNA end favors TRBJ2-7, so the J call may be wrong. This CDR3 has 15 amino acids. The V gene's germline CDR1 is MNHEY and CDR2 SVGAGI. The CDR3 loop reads CASRPTGTRIGEQYF. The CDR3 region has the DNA TGTGCCAGCAGACCCACCGGGACTAGAATTGGCGAGCAGTACTTC.

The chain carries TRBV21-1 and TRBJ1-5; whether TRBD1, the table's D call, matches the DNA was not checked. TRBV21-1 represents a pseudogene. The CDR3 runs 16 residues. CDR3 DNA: TGTGTCAGCGCCAACCGGGACAGGGGGATTGGGCAGCCCCAGCATTTT. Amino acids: CVSANRDRGIGQPQHF.

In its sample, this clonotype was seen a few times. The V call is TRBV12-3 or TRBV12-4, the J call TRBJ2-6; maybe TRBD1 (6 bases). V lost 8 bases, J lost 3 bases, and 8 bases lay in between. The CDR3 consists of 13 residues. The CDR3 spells CASRRGGANVLTF. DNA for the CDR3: TGTGCCAGCCGCAGGGGTGGGGCCAACGTCCTGACTTTC.

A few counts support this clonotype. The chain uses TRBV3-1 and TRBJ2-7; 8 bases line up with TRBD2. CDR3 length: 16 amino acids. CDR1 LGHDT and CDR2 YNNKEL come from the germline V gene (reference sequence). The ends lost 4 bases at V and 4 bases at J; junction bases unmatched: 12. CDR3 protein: CASSPNGGVSAYEQYF. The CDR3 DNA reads TGTGCCAGCAGCCCAAACGGGGGGGTTTCGGCGTACGAGCAGTACTTC.

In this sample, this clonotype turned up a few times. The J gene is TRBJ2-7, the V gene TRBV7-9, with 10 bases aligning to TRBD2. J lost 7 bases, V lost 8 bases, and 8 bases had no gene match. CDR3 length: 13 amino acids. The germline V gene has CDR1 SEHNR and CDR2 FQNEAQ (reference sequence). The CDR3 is CASSLAGAKEQYF. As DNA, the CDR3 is TGTGCCAGCTCCCTAGCGGGAGCGAAAGAGCAGTACTTC.

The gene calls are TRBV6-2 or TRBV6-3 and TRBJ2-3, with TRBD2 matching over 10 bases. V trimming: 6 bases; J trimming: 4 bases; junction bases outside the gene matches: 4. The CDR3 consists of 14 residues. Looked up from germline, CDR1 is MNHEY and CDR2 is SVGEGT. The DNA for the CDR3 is TGTGCCAGCAGGTCAGCGGGAGGGCCAGATACGCAGTATTTT. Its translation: CASRSAGGPDTQYF.

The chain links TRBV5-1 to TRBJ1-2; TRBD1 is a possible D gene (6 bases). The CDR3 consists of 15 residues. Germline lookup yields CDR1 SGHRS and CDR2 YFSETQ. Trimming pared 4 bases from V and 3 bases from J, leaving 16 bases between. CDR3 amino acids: CASSPGGANDYGYTF. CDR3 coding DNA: TGCGCCAGCAGCCCGGGGGGGGCGAACGACTATGGCTACACCTTC. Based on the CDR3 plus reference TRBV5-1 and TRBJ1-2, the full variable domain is KAGVTQTPRYLIKTRGQQVTLSCSPISGHRSVSWYQQTPGQGLQFLFEYFSETQRNKGNFPGRFSGRQFSNSRSEMNVSTLELGDSALYLCASSPGGANDYGYTFGSGTRLTVV.

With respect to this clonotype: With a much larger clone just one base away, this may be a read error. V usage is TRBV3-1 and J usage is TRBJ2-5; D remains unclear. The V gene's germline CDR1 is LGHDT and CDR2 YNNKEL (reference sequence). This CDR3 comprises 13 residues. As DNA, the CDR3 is TGTGCCAGCAGCCAGGGATACCAAGAGACCCGGTACTTC. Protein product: CASSQGYQETRYF.

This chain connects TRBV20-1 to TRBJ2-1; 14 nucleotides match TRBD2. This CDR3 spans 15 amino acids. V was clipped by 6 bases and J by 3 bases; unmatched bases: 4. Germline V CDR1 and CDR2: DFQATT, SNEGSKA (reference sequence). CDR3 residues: CSARTSGRSYNEQFF. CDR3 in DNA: TGCAGTGCCAGGACTAGCGGGAGGAGCTACAATGAGCAGTTCTTC.

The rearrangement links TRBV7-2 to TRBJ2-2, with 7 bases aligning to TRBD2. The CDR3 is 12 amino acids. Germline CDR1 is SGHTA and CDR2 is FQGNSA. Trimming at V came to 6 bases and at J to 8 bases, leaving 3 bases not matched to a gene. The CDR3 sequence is CASRFSGGELFF. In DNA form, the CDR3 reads TGTGCCAGCAGGTTTAGCGGGGGGGAGCTGTTTTTT.

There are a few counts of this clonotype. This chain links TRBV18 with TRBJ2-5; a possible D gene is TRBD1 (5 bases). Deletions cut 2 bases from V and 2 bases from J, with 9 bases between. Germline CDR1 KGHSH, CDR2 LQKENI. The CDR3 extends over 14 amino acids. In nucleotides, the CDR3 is TGTGCCAGCTCACCATTGGACAAACAAGAGACCCAGTACTTC. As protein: CASSPLDKQETQYF.

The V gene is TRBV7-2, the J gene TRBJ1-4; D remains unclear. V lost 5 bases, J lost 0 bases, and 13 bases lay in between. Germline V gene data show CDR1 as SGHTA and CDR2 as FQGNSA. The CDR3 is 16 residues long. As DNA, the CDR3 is TGTGCCAGCAGCAACCCATCCACCCCAACTAATGAAAAACTGTTTTTT. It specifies CASSNPSTPTNEKLFF.

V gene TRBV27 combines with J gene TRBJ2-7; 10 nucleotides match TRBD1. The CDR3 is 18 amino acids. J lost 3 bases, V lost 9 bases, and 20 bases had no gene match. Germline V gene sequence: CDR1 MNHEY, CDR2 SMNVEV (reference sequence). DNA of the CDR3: TGTGCCAGTTCTGCACCCGGGACAGGGGACCATGCCTTCTACGAGCAGTACTTC. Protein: CASSAPGTGDHAFYEQYF.

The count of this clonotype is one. The CDR3 DNA reads TGTGCCACCAGCAGATCCGGGAGTCGGACAGATACGCAGTATTTT. Translating gives CATSRSGSRTDTQYF. The chain combines TRBV15 with TRBJ2-3; D is perhaps TRBD2 (6 bases). Looked up from germline, CDR1 is LNHNV and CDR2 is YYDKDF (reference sequence). V lost 2 bases and J lost 3, with 12 bases in between. The CDR3 contains 15 residues.